These 29 T cell receptor beta chains came from one sample sequenced in a study of beta chain features in type 1 diabetes (dated by TCRdb to the late 2010s). Broad study findings and their caveats: In all four CD4+ subsets, TCRB CDR3 length was moderately but significantly shorter in type 1 diabetes patients.

Library creation used the immunoSEQ multiplex PCR assay. The High Capacity cDNA Reverse Transcription Kit was used to reverse transcribe all of the isolated RNA, meaning that expressed TCRB transcripts were what got sequenced. TCRdb's version of the immuneACCESS table is confined to in-frame rearrangements and falls short of the full clone set. An unresolved V gene accounts for under half of the shortfall where checked; the remainder is of unknown origin. Present in this sample are about 650,000 clones, around 12% of which were seen just once. More than 0.1% of the sample comes from the top ten. These receptors' targets are unknown. Sequenced material: naive CD4+ T cells from blood. What this sample's cell subset or site label stands for: true naive CD4+ T cells. The receptors shown here come from a man younger than 45 with type 1 diabetes.

The V and J genes are TRBV30 and TRBJ2-5; 8 nucleotides match TRBD2. Germline V CDR1 and CDR2: GTSNPN, SVGIG (reference sequence). This CDR3 is 15 amino acids long. V was pared by 1 base and J by 7 bases, with 11 bases of the junction left unmatched. CDR3 DNA: TGTGCCTGGAGTGATGAGCCCGGGGGGGCCGGGACCCAGTACTTC. Translation: CAWSDEPGGAGTQYF.

V gene TRBV7-9 combines with J gene TRBJ1-2; tentative D call: TRBD1 (5 bases). The V and J ends lost 5 bases and 8 bases respectively, with 12 bases between them. CDR3 length: 12 amino acids. Germline V gives CDR1 SEHNR, CDR2 FQNEAQ (reference sequence). CDR3 loop: CASSIDSRGYTF. The CDR3 DNA reads as TGTGCCAGCAGCATAGACAGTCGGGGCTACACCTTC.

This chain uses TRBV28 with TRBJ2-5; 7 nucleotides align to TRBD1. Germline V lookup: CDR1 MDHEN, CDR2 SYDVKM. V lost 5 bases, J lost 5 bases, and 8 bases stayed unmatched. The CDR3 totals 14 residues. The chain's CDR3 is CASSLGQERETQYF. Written as DNA, the CDR3 is TGTGCCAGCAGTCTTGGACAGGAGAGGGAGACCCAGTACTTC.

The chain has TRBV7-9 and TRBJ1-4, with D possibly matching TRBD1 (5 bases). Germline V lookup: CDR1 SEHNR, CDR2 FQNEAQ (reference sequence). The CDR3 contains 13 residues. V lost 8 bases and J lost 6, with 13 bases in between. CDR3 region: CASLRDRDEKLFF. CDR3 DNA: TGTGCCAGCCTCCGGGACCGCGATGAAAAACTGTTTTTT.

The chain uses TRBV11-2 and TRBJ2-1; 8 nucleotides align to TRBD2. The V and J ends lost 5 bases and 9 bases, in that order; junction bases with no gene match: 15. Germline CDR1 reads SGHAT; CDR2 reads FQNNGV. The CDR3 extends over 16 amino acids. CDR3 in DNA: TGTGCCAGCAGCCGAGCTCTAGCGGGCCACGATGGTGAGCAGTTCTTC. Translation gives CASSRALAGHDGEQFF.

V and J are TRBV27 and TRBJ1-2; the D is unclear. The germline CDR1 and CDR2 sequences are MNHEY and SMNVEV (reference sequence). Between the trimmed V and J ends, which lost 4 bases and 8 bases, there was a span of 14 bases. The CDR3 loop spans 13 amino acids. This CDR3 reads CASSYRPEVGYTF. In DNA form, the CDR3 reads TGTGCCAGCAGTTACCGCCCTGAGGTGGGCTACACCTTC.

This clone was recorded a few times. This chain connects TRBV30 to TRBJ2-5, with D tentatively TRBD1 (6 bases). The CDR3 is 12 amino acids. With 6 bases removed from V and 2 bases from J, the gap between germline ends came to 10 bases. Germline V gene lookup returns CDR1 GTSNPN and CDR2 SVGIG (reference sequence). CDR3 sequence: CACGQLQETQYF. The CDR3 nucleotides are TGTGCCTGTGGACAGTTACAAGAGACCCAGTACTTC.

V gene TRBV4-2 combines with J gene TRBJ2-4, with TRBD2 identical over 9 bases. This CDR3 region has 12 residues. In germline, CDR1 is LGHNA, CDR2 YNFKEQ. The ends lost 4 bases at V and 9 bases at J; junction bases unmatched: 1. The CDR3 loop reads CASSRAGGIQYF. The CDR3 DNA reads as TGTGCCAGCAGCCGAGCGGGAGGCATTCAGTACTTC.

This clone was seen more than once but under ten times. The V call is TRBV20-1, the J call TRBJ2-7; the D gene could be TRBD1 or TRBD2 (6 bases each). Germline CDR1 and CDR2: DFQATT and SNEGSKA (reference sequence). Trimming took 4 bases from V and 6 from J, leaving 10 bases between them. This CDR3 region has 11 residues. The CDR3 nucleotides are TGCAGTGCTAACAGGGAGGTCGAGCAGTACTTC. Translation gives CSANREVEQYF.

This clone appeared a few times. V is TRBV7-8 and J is TRBJ2-2; D is uncertain. Per the germline V gene, CDR1 is SGHVS and CDR2 is FQNEAQ. This CDR3 comprises 15 residues. The V gene lost 1 base and the J gene lost 3 bases, with 9 bases spanning the gap. The CDR3 is CASSLGGSYTGELFF. The CDR3 region has the DNA TGTGCCAGCAGCTTAGGGGGTAGCTACACCGGGGAGCTGTTTTTT.

This clone was observed many times. The rearrangement uses TRBV7-9 and TRBJ2-3; a weak D match, TRBD2 (5 bases). With 5 bases removed from V and 2 bases from J, the gap between germline ends came to 23 bases. The length of the CDR3 is 18 residues. CDR1 is SEHNR and CDR2 is FQNEAQ in the germline V gene (reference sequence). As DNA, the CDR3 is TGTGCCAGCAGCCCAAGACCCACTAGAGGCACAATCACAGATACGCAGTATTTT. Its translation: CASSPRPTRGTITDTQYF.

The genes are TRBV5-1 and TRBJ2-4; weak D call: TRBD2 (5 bases). CDR1 is SGHRS and CDR2 is YFSETQ in the germline V gene. V gave up 2 bases and J gave up 0 bases, with 12 bases separating them. The CDR3 contains 16 residues. CDR3 coding DNA: TGCGCCAGCAGCTTAATAGCAGGACTAGCCAAAAACATTCAGTACTTC. Translating gives CASSLIAGLAKNIQYF.

This clone occurred a few times. V is TRBV6-5 and J is TRBJ2-3; no definite D call. The CDR3 is made up of 13 amino acids. CDR1 and CDR2 (germline): MNHEY, SVGAGI. The V end was cut by 10 bases, the J end by 1 base, with 12 bases between. The CDR3 bases are TGTGCCATCTGGGATGAGGGCACAGATACGCAGTATTTT. Protein product: CAIWDEGTDTQYF.

This clone showed up just a few times. The chain has TRBV29-1 and TRBJ2-3; D possibly corresponds to TRBD1 (6 bases). The CDR3 sequence is 14 residues long. V dropped 6 bases and J dropped 0 bases, with 13 bases sitting between them. CDR1 is SQVTM, CDR2 ANQGSEA, per germline. The CDR3 DNA reads TGCAGCGTCGTCCAAGGGGGTAGCACAGATACGCAGTATTTT. Residues: CSVVQGGSTDTQYF.

This rearrangement joins TRBV7-2 to TRBJ1-2, with D possibly being TRBD1 (5 bases). In germline, CDR1 is SGHTA, CDR2 FQGNSA. The CDR3 contains 14 residues. V lost 8 bases to trimming and J lost 0 bases, with 13 bases between them. CDR3 DNA sequence: TGTGCCAGCGCGGGGGGAGCCACTAACTATGGCTACACCTTC. Its protein product is CASAGGATNYGYTF.

V is TRBV6-1 and J is TRBJ2-1, with D possibly being TRBD1 (6 bases). V gave up 1 base and J gave up 0 bases, with 7 bases separating them. Germline CDR1 reads MNHNS; CDR2 reads SASEGT. The CDR3 totals 15 residues. Here the CDR3 reads CASSEGTASYNEQFF. The CDR3 DNA follows: TGTGCCAGCAGTGAAGGGACAGCCTCCTACAATGAGCAGTTCTTC.

The chain joins TRBV9 to TRBJ1-1; a possible D gene is TRBD1 (6 bases). V shed 3 bases and J shed 1 base, with 13 bases lying between them. The length of the CDR3 is 15 residues. CDR1 is SGDLS, CDR2 YYNGEE, per germline. CDR3 DNA: TGTGCCAGCAGCGGGGGACACCCCCGGAACACTGAAGCTTTCTTT. This gives the protein CASSGGHPRNTEAFF.

In its sample, this clone was seen a few times. CDR3 nucleotides: TGCGCCAGCAGCCGGGACGGAGCTAACTATGGCTACACCTTC. Encoded protein: CASSRDGANYGYTF. The rearrangement links TRBV10-2 to TRBJ1-2, with D possibly matching TRBD1 (5 bases). Germline loops: CDR1 WSHSY, CDR2 SAAADI. This CDR3 is 14 amino acids long. V was shortened by 6 bases and J by 0 bases, with 11 bases between the two germline ends.

The rearrangement uses TRBV4-3 and TRBJ1-5, with D unclear. The CDR3 has 15 residues. The germline V gene encodes CDR1 LGHNA and CDR2 YSLEER. The germline V and J ends were trimmed by 0 bases and 0 bases, with 6 bases remaining between them. CDR3 sequence reads: CASSQDIYSNQPQHF. The CDR3 DNA reads as TGCGCCAGCAGCCAAGACATCTATAGCAATCAGCCCCAGCATTTT.

In its sample, this clone was seen a few times. The same CDR3 arises from other DNA sequences in this sample as well. The chain uses TRBV7-2 and TRBJ2-6, with unresolved D. The CDR3 covers 15 residues. CDR1 is SGHTA and CDR2 is FQGNSA in the germline V gene. V lost 4 bases, J lost 1 base, and 8 bases lay in between. For the CDR3, the DNA is TGTGCCAGCAGCTCCGGAAGTTCTGGGGCCAACGTCCTGACTTTC. Its translation is CASSSGSSGANVLTF.

This clone was seen only a few times. The genes are TRBV14 and TRBJ2-3, with D maybe TRBD2 (5 bases). The germline V gene encodes CDR1 SGHDN and CDR2 FVKESK. This CDR3 has 17 amino acids. Trimming took off 1 base at V and 8 bases at J, with 22 bases between the two ends. The CDR3 nucleotides read TGTGCCAGCAGCCAAGTAGGGAGTTTCGAGTTACTAGGTACGCAGTATTTT. It yields the protein CASSQVGSFELLGTQYF.

The genes are TRBV7-2 and TRBJ1-3, with 7 bases identical to TRBD1. The CDR3 loop spans 16 amino acids. Germline V lookup: CDR1 SGHTA, CDR2 FQGNSA. V dropped 5 bases and J dropped 0; count of bases not matched to a gene: 7. The CDR3 DNA reads TGTGCCAGCAGCCCAGGGACAGCAGTCTCTGGAAACACCATATATTTT. It is translated as CASSPGTAVSGNTIYF.

This clone showed up just a few times. J is TRBJ2-1 and V is TRBV19; the D gene is possibly TRBD2 (6 bases). Germline V gene lookup returns CDR1 LNHDA and CDR2 SQIVND (reference sequence). The V end lost 7 bases, the J end lost 4 bases, and 17 bases lay between the germline ends. This CDR3 region has 15 residues. CDR3 in DNA: TGTGCCAGTACTTTAGGGCGGGGTCCATACAATGAGCAGTTCTTC. This encodes CASTLGRGPYNEQFF.

The J gene is TRBJ1-1, the V gene TRBV4-3; a weak D match, TRBD1 (5 bases). The germline gives CDR1 LGHNA, CDR2 YSLEER. This CDR3 is 15 amino acids long. Trimming removed 4 bases from V and 5 bases from J, with 17 bases in between. The chain's CDR3 is CASSPKAGGTTEAFF. As DNA, the CDR3 is TGCGCCAGCAGCCCTAAAGCGGGGGGAACAACTGAAGCTTTCTTT.

In its sample, this clone was seen a few times. V gene TRBV2 combines with J gene TRBJ2-2; D is unresolved. Germline CDR1 reads SNHLY; CDR2 reads FYNNEI. The CDR3 has 15 residues. V was trimmed by 4 bases and J by 1 base, leaving 10 bases between them. The CDR3 here is CASSVVRRNTGELFF. The CDR3 nucleotides are TGTGCCAGCAGTGTGGTGAGGAGGAACACCGGGGAGCTGTTTTTT.

This chain uses TRBV5-1 with TRBJ2-3, with D possibly being TRBD1 (5 bases). The germline V gene has CDR1 SGHRS and CDR2 YFSETQ. The CDR3 runs to 16 residues. Trimming removed 1 base from V and 1 base from J, with 13 bases in between. CDR3 amino acids: CASSLFSRGGTDTQYF. In DNA form, the CDR3 reads TGCGCCAGCAGCTTGTTTTCAAGGGGTGGCACAGATACGCAGTATTTT. Combining the CDR3 with reference TRBV5-1 and TRBJ2-3 gives the whole variable domain KAGVTQTPRYLIKTRGQQVTLSCSPISGHRSVSWYQQTPGQGLQFLFEYFSETQRNKGNFPGRFSGRQFSNSRSEMNVSTLELGDSALYLCASSLFSRGGTDTQYFGPGTRLTVL.

This clone has just a few counts. The chain employs TRBV19 and TRBJ1-3; no clear D gene. This CDR3 has 15 amino acids. The V end was cut by 5 bases, the J end by 0 bases, with 11 bases between. The germline V gene has CDR1 LNHDA and CDR2 SQIVND (reference sequence). CDR3 sequence (DNA): TGTGCCAGTAGTCCAACTGAATTCTCTGGAAACACCATATATTTT. Its protein product is CASSPTEFSGNTIYF.

V and J are TRBV7-6 and TRBJ2-7; 8 nucleotides agree with TRBD2. The germline CDR1 and CDR2 sequences are SGHVS and FNYEAQ. J was trimmed by 6 bases and V by 1 base; bases with no gene match: 11. CDR3 length equals 16 residues. The CDR3: CASSLGSGAGVFEQYF. Written as DNA, the CDR3 is TGTGCCAGCAGCTTAGGAAGCGGAGCGGGGGTATTCGAGCAGTACTTC.

This clone was observed a handful of times. This chain links TRBV14 with TRBJ1-2, with 10 bases lining up with TRBD1. Germline CDR1 is SGHDN and CDR2 is FVKESK. V was pared by 2 bases and J by 7 bases, with 7 bases of the junction left unmatched. This CDR3 contains 15 residues. The CDR3 nucleotides are TGTGCCAGCAGCCAATATCGGGGGACAGGGGTTGGCTACACCTTC. Protein sequence: CASSQYRGTGVGYTF.